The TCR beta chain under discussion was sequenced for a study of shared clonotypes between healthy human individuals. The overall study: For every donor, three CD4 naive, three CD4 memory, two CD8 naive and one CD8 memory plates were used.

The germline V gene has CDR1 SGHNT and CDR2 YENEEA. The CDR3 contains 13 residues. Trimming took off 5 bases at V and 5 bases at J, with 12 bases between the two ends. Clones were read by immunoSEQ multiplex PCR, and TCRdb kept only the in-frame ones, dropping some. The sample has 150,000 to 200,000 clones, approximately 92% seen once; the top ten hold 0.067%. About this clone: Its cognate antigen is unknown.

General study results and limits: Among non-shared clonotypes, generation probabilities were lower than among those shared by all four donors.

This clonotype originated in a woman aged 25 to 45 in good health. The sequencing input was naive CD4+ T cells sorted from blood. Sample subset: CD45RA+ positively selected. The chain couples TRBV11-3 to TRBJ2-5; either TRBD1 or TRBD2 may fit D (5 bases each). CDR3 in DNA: TGTGCCAGCAGCCTAGCTAGGGACGAGACCCAGTACTTC. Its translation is CASSLARDETQYF.